This T cell receptor (beta chain) was recorded in a study of blood T cell repertoires in COVID-19. Study details: Researchers got acute and convalescent COVID-19 samples from the United States, Italy and Spain. Sample material is recorded as cDNA or gDNA derived from T cells, B-cell-depleted T cells, or PBMCs.

V gave up 3 bases and J gave up 5 bases; unmatched junction bases: 11. The CDR3 is 16 amino acids. Germline V gene data show CDR1 as SGHNT and CDR2 as YYREEE (reference sequence). In the authors' methods: Estimation of nucleated cell counts was performed using reference gene primer amplification. The data were produced by immunoSEQ multiplex PCR, yet TCRdb's version contains in-frame clones alone and is incomplete. The V and J calls and clone size are taken from that table; D and trimming were inferred from the DNA. The table includes 130,000 or so clones, 75% to 90% detected once. The gene calls are TRBV5-4 and TRBJ2-5; the match to TRBD1 covers 9 bases. Sequenced sample: peripheral blood. This TCR derives from a man in his fifties with active or convalescent COVID-19. The CDR3: CASSSNIQGARETQYF. The CDR3 bases are TGTGCCAGCAGCTCGAACATACAGGGGGCTAGGGAGACCCAGTACTTC.